This T cell receptor (beta chain) is drawn from a study of T cells after yellow fever vaccination. Study-level information: SMART-Seq v4 Ultra Low Input served to prepare low-cell-number fractions. Overall study findings and caveats: Abundant bulk-population clonotypes could contaminate the FACS-sorted repertoires.

In germline, CDR1 is LNHDA, CDR2 SQIVND (reference sequence). This CDR3 contains 15 residues. The V gene lost 3 bases and the J gene lost 4 bases, with 12 bases spanning the gap. The sample holds a few counts of this clonotype. The antigen is undetermined. In TCRdb, the 5' RACE reads were re-called with MiXCR into one record per CDR3 protein. The sample lists around 100,000 distinct CDR3 sequences; under 9% were seen once. Material: CD8+ T cells sorted from PBMCs, obtained 45 days after the yellow fever booster vaccination. The sequence was obtained from a man aged 30 to 45 who received the YFV17D yellow fever vaccine. The V gene is TRBV19, the J gene TRBJ2-2; D is uncertain. CDR3 region: CASSISSWGTGELFF. CDR3 nucleotides: TGTGCCAGTAGTATTTCGTCGTGGGGCACCGGGGAGCTGTTTTTT.